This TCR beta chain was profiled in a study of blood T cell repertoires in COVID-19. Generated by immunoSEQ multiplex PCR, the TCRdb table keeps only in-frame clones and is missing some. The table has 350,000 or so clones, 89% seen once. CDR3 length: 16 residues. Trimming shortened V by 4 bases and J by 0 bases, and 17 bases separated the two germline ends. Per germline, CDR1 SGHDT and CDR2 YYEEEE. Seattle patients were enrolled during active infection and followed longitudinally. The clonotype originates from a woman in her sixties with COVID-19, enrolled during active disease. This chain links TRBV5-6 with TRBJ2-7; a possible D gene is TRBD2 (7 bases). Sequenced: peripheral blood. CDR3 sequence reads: CASSHKGGLSSYEQYF. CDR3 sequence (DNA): TGTGCCAGCAGCCATAAGGGGGGGCTGAGCTCCTACGAGCAGTACTTC.